This TCR beta chain is from a study of PD-1 blockade in mismatch repair-deficient tumors. Mismatch repair deficiency was confirmed in all patients, by PCR or immunohistochemistry. Using immunoSEQ multiplex PCR, the repertoire was profiled, and TCRdb retains in-frame clones only, with some absent. The sample has tens of thousands of clones, about 80% seen once; the top ten hold around 3.2%. This clone was observed a single time. After removal of 1 base from V and 5 bases from J, the junction contained 8 bases not matched to a gene. Germline V gene lookup returns CDR1 SGHNT and CDR2 YENEEA. The CDR3 consists of 16 residues.

This chain joins TRBV11-3 and TRBJ2-1, with TRBD1 matching 7 bases. This material consisted of peripheral blood, taken 4 weeks after starting pembrolizumab. The clonotype was recovered from an adult with mismatch repair-deficient cancer. The CDR3 sequence is CASSLGVEGAHNEQFF. CDR3 DNA: TGTGCCAGCAGCTTAGGGGTTGAGGGGGCTCACAATGAGCAGTTCTTC.